This T cell receptor (beta chain) was identified during a study of T cells expressing NK-cell markers. Study at large: The TCR beta repertoires originated in sorted CD3+CD56+NKG2C+, CD3+CD56+NKG2C- and CD3+CD56-NKG2C+ T cells.

5'RACE template switching with UMIs generated TCR beta cDNA. TCRdb reprocessed the 5' RACE reads and keeps a single row for each CDR3 protein, giving no DNA. The sample has 400,000 or so distinct CDR3 sequences. Sequences were obtained from blood T cells: a sorted CD56 or NKG2C T cell subset, CD4+ or CD8+ T cells, or bulk PBMC T cells (not recorded which). The receptor was isolated from a woman aged 45 to 65 in good health.

The CDR3 spells CAISPASQDTQYF. The gene calls are TRBV10-3 and TRBJ2-3. The CDR3 is 13 amino acids. Per germline, CDR1 ENHRY and CDR2 SYGVKD.